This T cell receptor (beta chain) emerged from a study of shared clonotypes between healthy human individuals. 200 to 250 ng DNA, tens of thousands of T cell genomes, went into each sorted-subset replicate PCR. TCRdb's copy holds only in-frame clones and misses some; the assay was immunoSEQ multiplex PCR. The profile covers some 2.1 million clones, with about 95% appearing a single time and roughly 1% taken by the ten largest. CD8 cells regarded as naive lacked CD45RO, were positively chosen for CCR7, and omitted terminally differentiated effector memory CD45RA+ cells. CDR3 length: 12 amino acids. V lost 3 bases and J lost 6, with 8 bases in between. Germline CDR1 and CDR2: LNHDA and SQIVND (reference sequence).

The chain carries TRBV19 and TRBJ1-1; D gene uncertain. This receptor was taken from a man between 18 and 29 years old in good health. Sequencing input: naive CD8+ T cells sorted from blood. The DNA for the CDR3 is TGTGCCAGTAGTATTTGCAGCCCTGAAGCTTTCTTT. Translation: CASSICSPEAFF. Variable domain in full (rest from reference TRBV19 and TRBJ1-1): DGGITQSPKYLFRKEGQNVTLSCEQNLNHDAMYWYRQDPGQGLRLIYYSQIVNDFQKGDIAEGYSVSREKKESFPLTVTSAQKNPTAFYLCASSICSPEAFFGQGTRLTVV.